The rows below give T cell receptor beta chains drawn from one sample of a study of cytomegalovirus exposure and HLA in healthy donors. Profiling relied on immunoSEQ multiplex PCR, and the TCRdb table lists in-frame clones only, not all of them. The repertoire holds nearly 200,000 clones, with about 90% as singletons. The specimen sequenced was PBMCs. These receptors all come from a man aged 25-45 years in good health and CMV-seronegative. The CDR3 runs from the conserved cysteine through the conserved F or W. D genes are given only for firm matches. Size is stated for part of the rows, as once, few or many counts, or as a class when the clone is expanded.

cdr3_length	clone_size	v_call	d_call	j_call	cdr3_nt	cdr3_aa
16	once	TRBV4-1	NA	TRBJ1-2	TGCGCCAGCAGCCAAGAAGGACGGGGGGGTCACTATGGCTACACCTTC	CASSQEGRGGHYGYTF
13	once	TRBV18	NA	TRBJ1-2	TGTGCCAGCTCATCGTTTCGCGGCTATGGCTACACCTTC	CASSSFRGYGYTF
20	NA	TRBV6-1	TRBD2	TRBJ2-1	TGTGCCAGCAGTGAAGCGGGTAATTATGGCGGGAGGTCCCCACCCAATGAGCAGTTCTTC	CASSEAGNYGGRSPPNEQFF
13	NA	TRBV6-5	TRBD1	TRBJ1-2	TGTGCCAGCAGCCGAGACAGGGACTATGGCTACACCTTC	CASSRDRDYGYTF
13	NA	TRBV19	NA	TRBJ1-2	TGTGCCAGTTACCAGGGTTACAACTATGGCTACACCTTC	CASYQGYNYGYTF
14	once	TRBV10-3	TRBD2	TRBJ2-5	TGTGCCAGCGGGACTAGCGGGGGCTCAGAGACCCAGTACTTC	CASGTSGGSETQYF
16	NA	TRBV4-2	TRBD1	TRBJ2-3	TGTGCCAGCAGCCAAGTGACAGGGGGAGGTACAGATACGCAGTATTTT	CASSQVTGGGTDTQYF
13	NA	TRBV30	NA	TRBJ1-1	TGTGCCTGGAGTGTTGGGGGGGAGCTGGAAGCTTTCTTT	CAWSVGGELEAFF
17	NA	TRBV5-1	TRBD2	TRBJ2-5	TGCGCCAGCAGCTTGGGTGCTAGCGGGGGGTTTCAAGAGACCCAGTACTTC	CASSLGASGGFQETQYF
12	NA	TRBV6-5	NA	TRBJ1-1	TGTGCCAGCAGAGACAGCACCCCTCCTGCTTTCTTT	CASRDSTPPAFF
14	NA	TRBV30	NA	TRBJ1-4	TGTGCCTGGAGTGTACGGCAGGGGCTTGAAAAACTGTTTTTT	CAWSVRQGLEKLFF
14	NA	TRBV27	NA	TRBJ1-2	TGTGCCAGCAACCAAACAGGGCCCTTCTATGGCTACACCTTC	CASNQTGPFYGYTF
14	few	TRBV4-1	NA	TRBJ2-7	TGCGCCAGCAGCCGACTAGAGGTAGGGTACGAGCAGTACTTC	CASSRLEVGYEQYF
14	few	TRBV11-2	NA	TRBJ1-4	TGTGCCAGCAGCCCGTTCGCAACTAATGAAAAACTGTTTTTT	CASSPFATNEKLFF
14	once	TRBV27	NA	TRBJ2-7	TGTGCCAGCAGTTATGGACAATTCCTGGACGAGCAGTACTTC	CASSYGQFLDEQYF
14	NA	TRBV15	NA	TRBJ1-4	TGTGCCACCCGAGACAGTGCAACTAATGAAAAACTGTTTTTT	CATRDSATNEKLFF
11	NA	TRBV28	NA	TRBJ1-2	TGTGCCAGCAGCCCGAGGGCCGGCTACACCTTC	CASSPRAGYTF
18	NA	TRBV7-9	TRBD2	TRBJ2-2	TGTGCCAGCAGCTTAGCGGCGGGTGGGACTAGCGGCACCGGGGAGCTGTTTTTT	CASSLAAGGTSGTGELFF
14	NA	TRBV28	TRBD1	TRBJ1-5	TGTGCCAGCAGCCGAGACAGGGCCGCCCAGCCCCAGCATTTT	CASSRDRAAQPQHF
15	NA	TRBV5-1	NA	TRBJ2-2	TGCGCCAGCAGCTCGGGGGACAGTTACACCGGGGAGCTGTTTTTT	CASSSGDSYTGELFF
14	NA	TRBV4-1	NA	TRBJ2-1	TGCGCCAGCAGCCAAGTTCTAGCATCCAATGAGCAGTTCTTC	CASSQVLASNEQFF
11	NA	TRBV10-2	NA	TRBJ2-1	TGCGCCAGCAGGGCCTCAAGTGAGCAGTTCTTC	CASRASSEQFF